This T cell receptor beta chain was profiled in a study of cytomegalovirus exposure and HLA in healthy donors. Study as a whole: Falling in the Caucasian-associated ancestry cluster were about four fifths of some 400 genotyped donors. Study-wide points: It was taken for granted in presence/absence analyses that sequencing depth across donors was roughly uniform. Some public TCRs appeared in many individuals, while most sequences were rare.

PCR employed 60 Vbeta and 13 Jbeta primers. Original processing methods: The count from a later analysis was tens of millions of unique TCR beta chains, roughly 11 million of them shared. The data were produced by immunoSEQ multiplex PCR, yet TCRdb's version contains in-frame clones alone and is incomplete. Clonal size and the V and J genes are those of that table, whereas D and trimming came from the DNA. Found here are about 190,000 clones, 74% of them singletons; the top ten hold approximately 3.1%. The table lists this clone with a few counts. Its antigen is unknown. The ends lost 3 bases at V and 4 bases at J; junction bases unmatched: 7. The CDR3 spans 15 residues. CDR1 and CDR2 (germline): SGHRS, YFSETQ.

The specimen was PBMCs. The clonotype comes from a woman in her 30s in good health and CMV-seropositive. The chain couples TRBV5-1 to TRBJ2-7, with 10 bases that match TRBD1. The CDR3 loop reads CASSSRDRGTYEQYF. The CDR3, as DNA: TGCGCCAGCAGCTCCCGGGACAGGGGCACTTACGAGCAGTACTTC.